The rows below give T cell receptor beta chains drawn from one sample of a study of blood T cell repertoires in COVID-19. Measured with immunoSEQ multiplex PCR; TCRdb has only the in-frame clones, and not every one. The table lists some 200,000 clones, 70% to 90% of them singletons, with approximately 12% in the top ten. The specimen was peripheral blood. These TCRs come from a woman between 18 and 29 years old who had recovered from COVID-19. The CDR3 runs from the conserved cysteine through the conserved F or W. A D gene is named only where the DNA matches it firmly. Some rows have no size entry. The others give once, few or many, or a class for an expanded clone.

abundance | j_gene | d_gene | v_gene | CDR3nt | CDR3aa
NA | TRBJ1-1 | NA | TRBV7-6 | TGTGCCAGCAGCTTACAGGGATGGGGCACTGAAGCTTTCTTT | CASSLQGWGTEAFF
NA | TRBJ2-7 | NA | TRBV5-1 | TGCGCCAGCAGCTTGGTTTACAGGGGACTTACCAGTTCCCCCTACGAGCAGTACTTC | CASSLVYRGLTSSPYEQYF
few | TRBJ1-1 | TRBD1 | TRBV29-1 | TGCAGCGTCAGAGGACAGGGGGCACCGGCTGAAGCTTTCTTT | CSVRGQGAPAEAFF
NA | TRBJ1-1 | NA | TRBV7-3 | TGTGCCAGCAGCCCCCGATCCAGGGGCACTGAAGCTTTCTTT | CASSPRSRGTEAFF
NA | TRBJ2-7 | NA | TRBV14 | TGTGCCAGCTCGCCAGGGCAACGGGAGCAGTACTTC | CASSPGQREQYF
NA | TRBJ1-6 | NA | TRBV10-3 | TGTGCCACCACGGCGGGGGGTAATTCACCCCTCCACTTT | CATTAGGNSPLHF
NA | TRBJ2-3 | NA | TRBV25-1 | TGTGCCAGCAGTGAATTCTCGAGTACGGACTTTACAGATACGCAGTATTTT | CASSEFSSTDFTDTQYF
NA | TRBJ1-5 | TRBD1 | TRBV2 | TGTGCCAGCAGCCCTGAGCCCGGGACAGTTGATCAGCCCCAGCATTTT | CASSPEPGTVDQPQHF
NA | TRBJ1-6 | TRBD1 | TRBV27 | TGTGCCAGCAGTTCGCGAGGGACAGGCCCGTCGGCACCCCTCCACTTT | CASSSRGTGPSAPLHF
NA | TRBJ1-4 | NA | TRBV9 | TGTGCCAGCAGCGTCCGACAGACGGCTAATGAAAAACTGTTTTTT | CASSVRQTANEKLFF
NA | TRBJ1-1 | NA | TRBV29-1 | TGCAGCGTTGAGGTGGACTTCCCGGTCGCTTTCTTT | CSVEVDFPVAFF
NA | TRBJ1-4 | TRBD1 | TRBV19 | TGTGCCAGTAGTACCCCGGGACAGGGGGTGCGAAAACTGTTTTTT | CASSTPGQGVRKLFF
NA | TRBJ2-2 | NA | TRBV12-2 | TGTGCAAGTCGCTTACCAGGTGTTAAGTCCGGGGAGCTGTTTTTT | CASRLPGVKSGELFF
few | TRBJ2-1 | NA | TRBV6-4 | TGTGCCAGCAGTGACGGCCAGTACAATGAGCAGTTCTTC | CASSDGQYNEQFF
NA | TRBJ1-1 | NA | TRBV12-3/TRBV12-4 | TGTGCCAGCAGTTTAGTTTTAATCACTGAAGCTTTCTTT | CASSLVLITEAFF
NA | TRBJ2-1 | NA | TRBV15 | TGTGCCACCAGCAGTCCCCCCCTTCTCTTGAGCGCGACCATCTACAATGAGCAGTTCTTC | CATSSPPLLLSATIYNEQFF
NA | TRBJ2-1 | TRBD2 | TRBV4-2 | TGTGCCAGCAGCCCGAACCTCCTAGCGGAGGCCTACAATGAGCAGTTCTTC | CASSPNLLAEAYNEQFF